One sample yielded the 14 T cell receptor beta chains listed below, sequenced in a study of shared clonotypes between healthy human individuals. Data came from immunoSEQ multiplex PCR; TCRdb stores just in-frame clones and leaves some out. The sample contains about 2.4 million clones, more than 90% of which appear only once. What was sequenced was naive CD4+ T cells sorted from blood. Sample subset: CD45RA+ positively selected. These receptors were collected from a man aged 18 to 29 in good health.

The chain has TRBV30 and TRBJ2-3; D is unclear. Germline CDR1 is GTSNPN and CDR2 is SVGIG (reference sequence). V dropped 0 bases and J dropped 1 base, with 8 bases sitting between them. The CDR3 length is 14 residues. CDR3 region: CAWSVLQRTDTQYF. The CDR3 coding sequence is TGTGCCTGGAGTGTACTCCAGCGCACAGATACGCAGTATTTT.

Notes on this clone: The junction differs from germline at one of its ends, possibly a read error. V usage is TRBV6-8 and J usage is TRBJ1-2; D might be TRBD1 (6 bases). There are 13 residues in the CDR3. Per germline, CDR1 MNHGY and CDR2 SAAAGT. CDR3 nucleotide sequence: TGTGCCAGCGGACCCCCCACCGGACAGCACCAACCCTTC. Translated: CASGPPTGQHQPF.

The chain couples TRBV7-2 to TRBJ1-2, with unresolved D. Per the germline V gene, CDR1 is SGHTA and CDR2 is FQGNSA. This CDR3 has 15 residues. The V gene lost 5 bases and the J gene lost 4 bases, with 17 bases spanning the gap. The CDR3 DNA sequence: TGTGCCAGCAGCCCAACCGAAGGGTTGGGCTATGGCTACACCTTC. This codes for CASSPTEGLGYGYTF.

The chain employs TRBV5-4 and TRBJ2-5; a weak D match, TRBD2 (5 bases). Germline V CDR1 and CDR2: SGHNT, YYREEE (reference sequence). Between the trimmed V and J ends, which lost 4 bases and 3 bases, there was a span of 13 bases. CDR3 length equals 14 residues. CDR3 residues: CASSPMAGEETQYF. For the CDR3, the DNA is TGTGCCAGCAGCCCCATGGCCGGGGAAGAGACCCAGTACTTC.

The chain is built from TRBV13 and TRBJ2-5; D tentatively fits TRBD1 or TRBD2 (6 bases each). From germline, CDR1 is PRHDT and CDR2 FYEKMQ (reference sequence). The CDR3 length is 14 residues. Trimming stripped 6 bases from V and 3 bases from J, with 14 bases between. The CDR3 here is CASRQAGEEETQYF. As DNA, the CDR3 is TGTGCCAGCAGACAAGCAGGGGAGGAAGAGACCCAGTACTTC.

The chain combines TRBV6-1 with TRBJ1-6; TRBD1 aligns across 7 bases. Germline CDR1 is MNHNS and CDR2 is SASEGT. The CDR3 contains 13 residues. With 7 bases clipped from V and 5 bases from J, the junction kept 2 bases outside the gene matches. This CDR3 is CASTTGDNSPLHF. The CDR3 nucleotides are TGTGCCAGCACAACAGGGGATAATTCACCCCTCCACTTT.

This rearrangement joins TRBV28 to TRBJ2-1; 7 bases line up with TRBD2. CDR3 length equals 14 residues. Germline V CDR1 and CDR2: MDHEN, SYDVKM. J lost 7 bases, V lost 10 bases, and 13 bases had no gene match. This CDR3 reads CATLVGGIKNEQFF. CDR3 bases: TGTGCCACCCTAGTGGGGGGGATCAAGAATGAGCAGTTCTTC.

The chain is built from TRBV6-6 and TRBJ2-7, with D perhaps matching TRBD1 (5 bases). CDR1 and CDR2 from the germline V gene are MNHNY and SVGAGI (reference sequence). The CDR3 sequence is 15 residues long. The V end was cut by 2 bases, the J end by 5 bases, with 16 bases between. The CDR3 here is CASSYRAGQSHEQYF. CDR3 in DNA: TGTGCCAGCAGTTACAGGGCAGGGCAGAGCCACGAGCAGTACTTC.

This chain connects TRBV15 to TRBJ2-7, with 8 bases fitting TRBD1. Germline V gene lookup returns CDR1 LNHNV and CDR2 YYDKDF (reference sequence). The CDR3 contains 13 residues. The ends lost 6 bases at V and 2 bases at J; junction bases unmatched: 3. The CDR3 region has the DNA TGTGCCACCAGACCGGACAGGGCCTACGAGCAGTACTTC. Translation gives CATRPDRAYEQYF. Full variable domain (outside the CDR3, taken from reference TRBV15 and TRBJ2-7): DAMVIQNPRYQVTQFGKPVTLSCSQTLNHNVMYWYQQKSSQAPKLLFHYYDKDFNNEADTPDNFQSRRPNTSFCFLDIRSPGLGDTAMYLCATRPDRAYEQYFGPGTRLTVT.

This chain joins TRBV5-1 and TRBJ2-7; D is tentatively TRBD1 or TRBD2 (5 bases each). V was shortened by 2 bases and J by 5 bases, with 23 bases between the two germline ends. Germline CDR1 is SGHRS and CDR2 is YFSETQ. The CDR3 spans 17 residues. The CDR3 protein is CASSFETPGAGGNEQYF. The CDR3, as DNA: TGCGCCAGCAGCTTTGAAACCCCCGGGGCAGGAGGAAACGAGCAGTACTTC.

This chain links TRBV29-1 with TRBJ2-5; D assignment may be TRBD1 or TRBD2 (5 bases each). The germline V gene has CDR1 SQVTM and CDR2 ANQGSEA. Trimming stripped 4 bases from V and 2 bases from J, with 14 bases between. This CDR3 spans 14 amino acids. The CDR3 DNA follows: TGCAGCGTTGGTCCGGGACCAGTGCAAGAGACCCAGTACTTC. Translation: CSVGPGPVQETQYF.

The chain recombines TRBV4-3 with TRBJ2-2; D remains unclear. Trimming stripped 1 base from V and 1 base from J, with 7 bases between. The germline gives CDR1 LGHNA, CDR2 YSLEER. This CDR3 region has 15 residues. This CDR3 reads CASSQGYLNTGELFF. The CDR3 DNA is TGCGCCAGCAGCCAAGGGTACTTGAACACCGGGGAGCTGTTTTTT.

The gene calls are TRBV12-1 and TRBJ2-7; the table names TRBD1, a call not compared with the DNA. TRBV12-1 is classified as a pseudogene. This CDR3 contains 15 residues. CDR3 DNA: TGTGCCAGCCTTAGTCGGACAAGACTCTCCTACGAGCAGTACTTC. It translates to CASLSRTRLSYEQYF.

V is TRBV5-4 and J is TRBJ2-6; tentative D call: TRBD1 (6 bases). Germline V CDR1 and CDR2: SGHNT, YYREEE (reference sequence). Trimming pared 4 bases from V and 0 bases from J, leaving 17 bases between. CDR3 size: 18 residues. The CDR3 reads CASSATGTSFSGANVLTF. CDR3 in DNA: TGTGCCAGCAGCGCAACCGGGACATCCTTCTCTGGGGCCAACGTCCTGACTTTC.